This T cell receptor (beta chain) was obtained from a study of cytomegalovirus exposure and HLA in healthy donors. Vbeta (60) and Jbeta (13) primers were used in the PCR. Assay used: immunoSEQ multiplex PCR; TCRdb lists only in-frame clones, some missing. The repertoire holds 180,000 or so clones, with just under 80% as singletons. The CDR3 totals 15 residues. V was clipped by 6 bases and J by 2 bases, with 16 bases between them. From germline, CDR1 is SGHVS and CDR2 FQNEAQ. The sequencing input was PBMCs. This clonotype originated in a female donor in good health and CMV-seronegative. This rearrangement joins TRBV7-8 to TRBJ1-1; D call uncertain. The chain's CDR3 is CASSPRRVPNTEAFF. The CDR3 bases are TGTGCCAGCAGTCCCCGCCGGGTGCCTAACACTGAAGCTTTCTTT.